This T cell receptor (beta chain) was identified during a study of T cells in Graves' hyperthyroidism and ophthalmopathy. Study results and limitations: Most thyroid clonotypes expanded above 0.001 appeared in blood too. The model made its ophthalmopathy prediction, and onset followed a median around 6.5 months later. Stable hyperthyroidism was told apart from ophthalmopathy by a model built on 13 V-J features.

V lost 2 bases, J lost 8 bases, and 4 bases stayed unmatched. The CDR3 totals 15 residues. Looked up from germline, CDR1 is MDHEN and CDR2 is SYDVKM. This clonotype was recorded many times. The antigen remains unidentified. PBMCs were sourced from more than 7.5 ml fresh peripheral blood. Researchers took RNA transcripts and amplified the TCR beta CDR3 regions from them. The HTBI primer set drove a first-round RT-PCR of the TCR CDR3. Each CDR3 protein is one row after TCRdb ran MiXCR on the multiplex PCR reads. The data hold over 500,000 distinct CDR3 sequences, with 15% to 20% observed a single time. Sequencing input: blood. The TCR originated in a woman in her 30s with Graves' ophthalmopathy. The chain uses TRBV28 and TRBJ1-4; 11 nucleotides agree with TRBD1. CDR3 residues: CASSLGGTGGEKLFF. The DNA of the CDR3 is TGTGCCAGCAGTTTAGGAGGGACAGGGGGGGAAAAACTGTTTTTT.